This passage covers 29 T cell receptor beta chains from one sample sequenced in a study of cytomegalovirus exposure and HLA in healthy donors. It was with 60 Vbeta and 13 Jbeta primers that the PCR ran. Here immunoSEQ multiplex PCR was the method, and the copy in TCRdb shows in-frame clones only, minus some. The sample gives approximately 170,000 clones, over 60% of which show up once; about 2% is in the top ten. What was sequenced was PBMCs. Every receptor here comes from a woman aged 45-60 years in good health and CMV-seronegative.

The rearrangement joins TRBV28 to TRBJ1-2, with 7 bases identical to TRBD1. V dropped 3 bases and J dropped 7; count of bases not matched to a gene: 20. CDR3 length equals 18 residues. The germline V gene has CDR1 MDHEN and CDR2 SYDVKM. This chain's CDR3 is CASSLYHPLTDRAGGYTF. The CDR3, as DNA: TGTGCCAGCAGTTTGTACCATCCCCTAACTGACAGGGCGGGTGGCTACACCTTC.

The CDR3 nucleotides are TGCGCCAGCAGCGGCTTGGTATCGAACACCGGGGAGCTGTTTTTT. Encoded protein: CASSGLVSNTGELFF. This chain connects TRBV5-1 to TRBJ2-2; D remains ambiguous. Per germline, CDR1 SGHRS and CDR2 YFSETQ. The germline V and J ends were trimmed by 4 bases and 0 bases, with 10 bases remaining between them. The CDR3 sequence is 15 residues long.

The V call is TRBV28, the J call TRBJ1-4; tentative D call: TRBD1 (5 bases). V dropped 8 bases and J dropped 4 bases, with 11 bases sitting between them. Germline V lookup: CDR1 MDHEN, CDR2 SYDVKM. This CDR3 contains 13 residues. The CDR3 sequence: CASCTGGNEKLFF. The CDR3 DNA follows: TGTGCCAGCTGCACGGGGGGTAATGAAAAACTGTTTTTT.

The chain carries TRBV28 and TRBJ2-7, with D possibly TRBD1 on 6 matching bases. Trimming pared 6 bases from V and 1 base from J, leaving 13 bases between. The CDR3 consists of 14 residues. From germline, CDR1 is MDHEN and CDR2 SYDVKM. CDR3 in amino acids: CASRKGVLSYEQYF. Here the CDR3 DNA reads TGTGCCAGCAGAAAGGGGGTCTTGTCCTACGAGCAGTACTTC.

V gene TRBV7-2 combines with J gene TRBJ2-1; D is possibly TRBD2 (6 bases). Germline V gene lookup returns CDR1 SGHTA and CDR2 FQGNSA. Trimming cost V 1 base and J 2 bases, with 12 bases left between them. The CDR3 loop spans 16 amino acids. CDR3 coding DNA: TGTGCCAGCAGCTTAGTTCTTCTAGCGCCCTACAATGAGCAGTTCTTC. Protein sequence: CASSLVLLAPYNEQFF.

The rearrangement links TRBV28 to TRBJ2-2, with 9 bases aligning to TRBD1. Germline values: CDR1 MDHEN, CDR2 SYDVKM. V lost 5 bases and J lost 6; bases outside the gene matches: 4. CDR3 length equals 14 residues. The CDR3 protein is CASSKRQGAGELFF. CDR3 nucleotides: TGTGCCAGCAGTAAAAGACAGGGGGCCGGGGAGCTGTTTTTT.

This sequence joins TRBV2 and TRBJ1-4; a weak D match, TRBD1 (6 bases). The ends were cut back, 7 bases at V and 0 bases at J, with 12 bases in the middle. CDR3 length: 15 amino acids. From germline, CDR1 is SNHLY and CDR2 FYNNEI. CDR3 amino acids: CASTGTLATNEKLFF. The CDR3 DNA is TGTGCCAGCACCGGGACACTTGCAACTAATGAAAAACTGTTTTTT.

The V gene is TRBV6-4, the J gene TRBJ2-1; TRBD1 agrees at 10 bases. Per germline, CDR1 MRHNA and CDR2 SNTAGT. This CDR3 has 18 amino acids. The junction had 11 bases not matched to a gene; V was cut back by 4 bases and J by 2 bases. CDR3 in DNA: TGTGCCAGCAGTGCCGGGACAGGGGTTTTAGTGCCCTACAATGAGCAGTTCTTC. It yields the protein CASSAGTGVLVPYNEQFF.

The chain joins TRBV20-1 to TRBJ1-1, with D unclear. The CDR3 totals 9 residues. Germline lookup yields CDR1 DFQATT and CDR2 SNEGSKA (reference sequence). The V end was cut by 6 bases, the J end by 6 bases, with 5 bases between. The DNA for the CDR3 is TGCAGTGCCCTACCTGAAGCTTTCTTT. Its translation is CSALPEAFF.

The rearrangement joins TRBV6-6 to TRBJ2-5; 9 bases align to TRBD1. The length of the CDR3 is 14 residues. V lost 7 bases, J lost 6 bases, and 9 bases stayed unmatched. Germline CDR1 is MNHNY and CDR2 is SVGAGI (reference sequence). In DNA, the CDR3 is TGTGCCAGCACTTGGGACAGGGCGCAAAAGACCCAGTACTTC. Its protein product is CASTWDRAQKTQYF.

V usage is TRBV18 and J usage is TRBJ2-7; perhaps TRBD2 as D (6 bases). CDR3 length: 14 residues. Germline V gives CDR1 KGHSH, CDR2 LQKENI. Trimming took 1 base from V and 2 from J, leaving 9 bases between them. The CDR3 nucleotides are TGTGCCAGCTCACCACGATCGGGGGCCTACGAGCAGTACTTC. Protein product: CASSPRSGAYEQYF.

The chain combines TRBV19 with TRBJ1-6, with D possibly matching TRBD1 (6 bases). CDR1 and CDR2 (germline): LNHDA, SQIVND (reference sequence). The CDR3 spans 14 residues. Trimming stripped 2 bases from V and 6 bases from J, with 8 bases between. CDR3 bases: TGTGCCAGTAGTATACCAGGGGCTAATTCACCCCTCCACTTT. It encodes CASSIPGANSPLHF.

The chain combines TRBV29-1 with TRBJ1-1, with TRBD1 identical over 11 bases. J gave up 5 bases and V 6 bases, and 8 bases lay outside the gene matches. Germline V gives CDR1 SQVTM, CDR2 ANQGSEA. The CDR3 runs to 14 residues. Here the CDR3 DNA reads TGCAGCGTAAGGGGCGGGACAGGGGGGACTGAAGCTTTCTTT. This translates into CSVRGGTGGTEAFF.

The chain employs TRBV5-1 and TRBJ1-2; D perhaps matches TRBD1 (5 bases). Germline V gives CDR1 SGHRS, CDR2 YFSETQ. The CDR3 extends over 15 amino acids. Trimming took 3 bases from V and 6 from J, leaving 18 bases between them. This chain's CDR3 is CASSWKSGETDGYTF. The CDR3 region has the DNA TGCGCCAGCAGCTGGAAATCGGGGGAGACCGATGGCTACACCTTC. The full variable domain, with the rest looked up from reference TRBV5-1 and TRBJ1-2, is KAGVTQTPRYLIKTRGQQVTLSCSPISGHRSVSWYQQTPGQGLQFLFEYFSETQRNKGNFPGRFSGRQFSNSRSEMNVSTLELGDSALYLCASSWKSGETDGYTFGSGTRLTVV.

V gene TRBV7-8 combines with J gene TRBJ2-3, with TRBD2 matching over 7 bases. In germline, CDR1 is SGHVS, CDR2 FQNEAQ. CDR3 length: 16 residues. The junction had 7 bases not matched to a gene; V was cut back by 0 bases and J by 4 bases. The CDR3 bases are TGTGCCAGCAGCTTAGCGCTTGGGGGAGGGGCAGATACGCAGTATTTT. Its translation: CASSLALGGGADTQYF.

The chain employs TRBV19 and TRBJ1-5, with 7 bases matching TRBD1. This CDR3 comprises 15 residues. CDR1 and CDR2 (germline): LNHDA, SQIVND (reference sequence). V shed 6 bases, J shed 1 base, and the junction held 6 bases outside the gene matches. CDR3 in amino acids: CASSPGGSSNQPQHF. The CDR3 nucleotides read TGTGCCAGTAGCCCAGGGGGTTCGAGCAATCAGCCCCAGCATTTT.

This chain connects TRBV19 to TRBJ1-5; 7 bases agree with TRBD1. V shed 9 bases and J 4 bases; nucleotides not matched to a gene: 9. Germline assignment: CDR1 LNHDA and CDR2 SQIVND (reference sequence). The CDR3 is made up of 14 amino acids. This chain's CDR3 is CASHPGQFNQPQHF. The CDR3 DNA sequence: TGTGCCAGCCATCCGGGACAGTTTAATCAGCCCCAGCATTTT.

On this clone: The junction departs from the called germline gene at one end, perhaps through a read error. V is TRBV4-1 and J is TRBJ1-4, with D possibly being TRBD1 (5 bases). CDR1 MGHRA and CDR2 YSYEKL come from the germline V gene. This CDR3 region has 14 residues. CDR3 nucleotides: TGCGCCACCAGCCCGGTGGGGCTAATCGAAAAACTGTTTTTT. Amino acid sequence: CATSPVGLIEKLFF.

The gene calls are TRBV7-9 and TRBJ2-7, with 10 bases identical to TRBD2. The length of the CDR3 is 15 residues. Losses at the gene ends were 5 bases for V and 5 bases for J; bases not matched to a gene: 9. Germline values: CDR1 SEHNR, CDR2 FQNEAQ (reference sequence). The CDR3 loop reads CASSRERGGLDEQYF. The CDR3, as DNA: TGTGCCAGCAGCCGGGAGCGGGGGGGTTTGGACGAGCAGTACTTC.

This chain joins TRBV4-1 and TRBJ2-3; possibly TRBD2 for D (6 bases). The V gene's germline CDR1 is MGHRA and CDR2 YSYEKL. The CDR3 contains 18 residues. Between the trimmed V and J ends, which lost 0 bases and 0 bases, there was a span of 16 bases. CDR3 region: CASSQEVSVAASTDTQYF. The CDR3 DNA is TGCGCCAGCAGCCAAGAAGTAAGTGTAGCGGCTAGCACAGATACGCAGTATTTT.

The CDR3 protein is CASSLGQANQPQHF. The CDR3 DNA follows: TGTGCCAGCAGCTTAGGGCAGGCAAATCAGCCCCAGCATTTT. This chain links TRBV7-2 with TRBJ1-5; D gene unclear. Germline-derived CDR1 and CDR2 are SGHTA and FQGNSA. The V and J ends lost 1 base and 4 bases respectively, with 8 bases between them. The CDR3 sequence is 14 residues long.

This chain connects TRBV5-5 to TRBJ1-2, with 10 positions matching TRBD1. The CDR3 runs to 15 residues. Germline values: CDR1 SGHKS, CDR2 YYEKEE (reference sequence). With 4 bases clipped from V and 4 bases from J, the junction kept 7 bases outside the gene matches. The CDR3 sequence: CASSGGTGATYGYTF. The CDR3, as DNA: TGTGCCAGCAGCGGGGGGACAGGGGCCACCTATGGCTACACCTTC.

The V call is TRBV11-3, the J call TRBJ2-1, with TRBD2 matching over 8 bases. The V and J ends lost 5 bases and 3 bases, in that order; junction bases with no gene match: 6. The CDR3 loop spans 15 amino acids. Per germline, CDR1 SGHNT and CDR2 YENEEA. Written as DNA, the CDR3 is TGTGCCAGCAGCCTACCGGGACTAGACTACAATGAGCAGTTCTTC. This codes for CASSLPGLDYNEQFF.

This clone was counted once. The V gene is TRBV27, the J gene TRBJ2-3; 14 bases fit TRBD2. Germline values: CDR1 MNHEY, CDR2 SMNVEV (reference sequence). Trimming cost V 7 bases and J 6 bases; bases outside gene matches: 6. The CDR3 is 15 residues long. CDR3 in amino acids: CASTPRTSGGDTQYF. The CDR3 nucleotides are TGTGCCAGCACTCCCAGGACTAGCGGGGGGGATACGCAGTATTTT.

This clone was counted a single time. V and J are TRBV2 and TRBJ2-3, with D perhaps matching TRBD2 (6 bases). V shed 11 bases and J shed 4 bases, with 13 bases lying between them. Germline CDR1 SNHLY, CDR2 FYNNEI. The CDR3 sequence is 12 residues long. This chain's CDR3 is CAGNGGADTQYF. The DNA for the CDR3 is TGTGCCGGCAACGGGGGTGCAGATACGCAGTATTTT. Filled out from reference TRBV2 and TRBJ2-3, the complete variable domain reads EPEVTQTPSHQVTQMGQEVILRCVPISNHLYFYWYRQILGQKVEFLVSFYNNEISEKSEIFDDQFSVERPDGSNFTLKIRSTKLEDSAMYFCAGNGGADTQYFGPGTRLTVL.

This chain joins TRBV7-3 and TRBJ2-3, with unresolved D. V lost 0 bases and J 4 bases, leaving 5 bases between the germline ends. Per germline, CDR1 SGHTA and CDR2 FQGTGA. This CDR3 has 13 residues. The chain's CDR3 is CASSLTRADTQYF. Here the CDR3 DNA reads TGTGCCAGCAGCTTAACACGAGCAGATACGCAGTATTTT.

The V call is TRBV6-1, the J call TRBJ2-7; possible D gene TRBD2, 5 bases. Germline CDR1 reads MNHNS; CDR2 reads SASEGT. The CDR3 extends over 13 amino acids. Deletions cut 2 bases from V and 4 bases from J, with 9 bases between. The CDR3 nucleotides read TGTGCCAGCAGTGAACACGGGGTGTACGAGCAGTACTTC. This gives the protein CASSEHGVYEQYF.

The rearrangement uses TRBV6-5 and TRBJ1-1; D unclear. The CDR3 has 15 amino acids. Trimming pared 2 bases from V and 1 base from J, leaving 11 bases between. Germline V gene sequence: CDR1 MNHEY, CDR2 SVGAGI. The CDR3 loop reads CASSYRQAPNTEAFF. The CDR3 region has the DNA TGTGCCAGCAGTTACCGGCAGGCGCCGAACACTGAAGCTTTCTTT.

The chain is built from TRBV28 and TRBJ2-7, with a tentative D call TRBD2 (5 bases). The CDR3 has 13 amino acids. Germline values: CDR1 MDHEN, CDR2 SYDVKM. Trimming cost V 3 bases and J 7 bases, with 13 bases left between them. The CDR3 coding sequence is TGTGCCAGCAGTTTCGGGGTATTGTGGGAGCAGTACTTC. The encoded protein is CASSFGVLWEQYF.